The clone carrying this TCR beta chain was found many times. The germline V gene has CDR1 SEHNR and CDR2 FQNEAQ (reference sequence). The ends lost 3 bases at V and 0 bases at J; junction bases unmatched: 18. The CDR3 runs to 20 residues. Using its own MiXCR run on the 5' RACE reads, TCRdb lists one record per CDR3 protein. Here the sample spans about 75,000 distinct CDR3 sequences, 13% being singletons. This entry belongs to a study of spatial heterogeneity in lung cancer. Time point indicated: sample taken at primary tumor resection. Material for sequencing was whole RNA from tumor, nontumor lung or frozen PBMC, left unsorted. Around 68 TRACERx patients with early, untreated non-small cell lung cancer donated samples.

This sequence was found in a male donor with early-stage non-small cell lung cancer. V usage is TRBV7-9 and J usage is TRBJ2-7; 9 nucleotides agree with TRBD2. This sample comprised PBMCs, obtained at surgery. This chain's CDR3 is CASSFWRTVPNSGSSYEQYF. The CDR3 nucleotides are TGTGCCAGCAGCTTCTGGCGAACCGTACCGAATAGCGGGAGCTCCTACGAGCAGTACTTC.